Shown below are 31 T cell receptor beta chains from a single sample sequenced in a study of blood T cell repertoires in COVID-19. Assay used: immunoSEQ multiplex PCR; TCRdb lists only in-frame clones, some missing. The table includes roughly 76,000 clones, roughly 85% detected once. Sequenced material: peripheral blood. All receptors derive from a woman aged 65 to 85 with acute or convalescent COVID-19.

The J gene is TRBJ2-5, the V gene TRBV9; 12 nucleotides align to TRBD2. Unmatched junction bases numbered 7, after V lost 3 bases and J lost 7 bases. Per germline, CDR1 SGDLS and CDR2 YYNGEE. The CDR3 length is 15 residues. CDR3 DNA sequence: TGTGCCAGCAGCGCGGGACTAGCGGGCGGTGGGACCCAGTACTTC. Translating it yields CASSAGLAGGGTQYF.

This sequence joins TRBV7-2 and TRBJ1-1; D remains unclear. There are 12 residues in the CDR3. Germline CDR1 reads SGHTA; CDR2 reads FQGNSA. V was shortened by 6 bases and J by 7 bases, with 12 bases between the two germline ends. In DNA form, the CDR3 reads TGTGCCAGCAGTATTAATCGGGGTGAAGCTTTCTTT. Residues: CASSINRGEAFF. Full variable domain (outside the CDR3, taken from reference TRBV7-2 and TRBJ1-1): GAGVSQSPSNKVTEKGKDVELRCDPISGHTALYWYRQSLGQGLEFLIYFQGNSAPDKSGLPSDRFSAERTGGSVSTLTIQRTQQEDSAVYLCASSINRGEAFFGQGTRLTVV.

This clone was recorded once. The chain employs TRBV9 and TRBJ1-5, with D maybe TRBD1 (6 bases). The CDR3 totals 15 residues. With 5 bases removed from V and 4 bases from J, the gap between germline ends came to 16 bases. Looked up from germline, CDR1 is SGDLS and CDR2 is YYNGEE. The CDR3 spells CASSHSPGVNQPQHF. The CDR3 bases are TGTGCCAGCAGTCATTCCCCAGGGGTTAATCAGCCCCAGCATTTT.

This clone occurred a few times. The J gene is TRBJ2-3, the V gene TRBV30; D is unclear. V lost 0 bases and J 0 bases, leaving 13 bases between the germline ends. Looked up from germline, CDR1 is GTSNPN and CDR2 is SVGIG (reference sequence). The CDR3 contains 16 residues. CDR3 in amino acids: CAWSVGGFASTDTQYF. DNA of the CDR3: TGTGCCTGGAGTGTAGGCGGCTTTGCTAGCACAGATACGCAGTATTTT.

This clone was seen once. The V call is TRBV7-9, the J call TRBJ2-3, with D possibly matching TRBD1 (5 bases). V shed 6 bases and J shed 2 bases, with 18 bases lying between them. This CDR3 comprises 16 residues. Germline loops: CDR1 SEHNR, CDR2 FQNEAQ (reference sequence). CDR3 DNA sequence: TGTGCCAGCAGTCTCACCAGGGTCTGGGACACAGATACGCAGTATTTT. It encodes CASSLTRVWDTDTQYF. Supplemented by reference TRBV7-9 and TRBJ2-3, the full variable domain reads DTGVSQNPRHKITKRGQNVTFRCDPISEHNRLYWYRQTLGQGPEFLTYFQNEAQLEKSRLLSDRFSAERPKGSFSTLEIQRTEQGDSAMYLCASSLTRVWDTDTQYFGPGTRLTVL.

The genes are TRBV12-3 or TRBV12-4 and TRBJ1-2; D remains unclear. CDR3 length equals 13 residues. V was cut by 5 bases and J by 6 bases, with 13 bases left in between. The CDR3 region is CASSIRVSHGYTF. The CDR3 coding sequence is TGTGCCAGCAGTATCCGGGTCTCGCATGGCTACACCTTC.

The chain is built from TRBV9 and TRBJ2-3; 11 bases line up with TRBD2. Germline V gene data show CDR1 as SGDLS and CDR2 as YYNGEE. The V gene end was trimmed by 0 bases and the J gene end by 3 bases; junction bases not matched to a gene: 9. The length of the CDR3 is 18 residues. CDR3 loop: CASSVAAQTSGITDTQYF. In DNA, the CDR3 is TGTGCCAGCAGCGTAGCGGCCCAGACTAGCGGGATTACAGATACGCAGTATTTT.

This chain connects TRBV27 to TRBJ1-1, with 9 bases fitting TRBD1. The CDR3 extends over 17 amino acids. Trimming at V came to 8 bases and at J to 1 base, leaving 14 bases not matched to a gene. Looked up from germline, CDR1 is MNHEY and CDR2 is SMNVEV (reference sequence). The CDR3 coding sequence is TGTGCCAGCCTCTCCAACAGGGGGCTATGGGGGAACACTGAAGCTTTCTTT. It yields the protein CASLSNRGLWGNTEAFF.

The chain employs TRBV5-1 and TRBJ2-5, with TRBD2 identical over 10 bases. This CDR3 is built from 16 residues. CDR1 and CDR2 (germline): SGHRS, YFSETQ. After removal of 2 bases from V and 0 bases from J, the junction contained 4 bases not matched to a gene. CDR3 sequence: CASSFRTSGNQETQYF. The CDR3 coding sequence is TGCGCCAGCAGCTTCCGGACTAGCGGAAACCAAGAGACCCAGTACTTC.

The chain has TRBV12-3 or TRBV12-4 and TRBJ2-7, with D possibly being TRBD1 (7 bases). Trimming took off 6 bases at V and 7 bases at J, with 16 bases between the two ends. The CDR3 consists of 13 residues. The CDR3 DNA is TGTGCCAGCAGAGGGACAGCCGCGGGGGAGCAGTACTTC. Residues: CASRGTAAGEQYF.

CDR3 nucleotides: TGTGCCAGCAGTTTTTCACGAAGTGGAGGTGACACCATATATTTT. Translated, it gives CASSFSRSGGDTIYF. The chain uses TRBV28 and TRBJ1-3; D not resolved. Trimming cost V 3 bases and J 8 bases, with 17 bases left between them. Germline V gives CDR1 MDHEN, CDR2 SYDVKM. This CDR3 has 15 amino acids.

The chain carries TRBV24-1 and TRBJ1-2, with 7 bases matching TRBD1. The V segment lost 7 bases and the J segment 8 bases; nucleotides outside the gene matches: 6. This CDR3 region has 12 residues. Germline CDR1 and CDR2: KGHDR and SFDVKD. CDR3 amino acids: CATSLQGTGYTF. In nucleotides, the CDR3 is TGTGCCACCAGCTTACAGGGGACCGGCTACACCTTC.

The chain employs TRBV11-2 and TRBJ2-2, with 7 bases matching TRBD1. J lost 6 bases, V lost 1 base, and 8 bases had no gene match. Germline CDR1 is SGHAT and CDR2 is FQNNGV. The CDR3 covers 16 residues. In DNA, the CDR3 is TGTGCCAGCAGCTTAGGGCCCGACAGGGCCGCCGGGGAGCTGTTTTTT. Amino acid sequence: CASSLGPDRAAGELFF. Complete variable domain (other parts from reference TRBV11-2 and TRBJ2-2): EAGVAQSPRYKIIEKRQSVAFWCNPISGHATLYWYQQILGQGPKLLIQFQNNGVVDDSQLPKDRFSAERLKGVDSTLKIQPAKLEDSAVYLCASSLGPDRAAGELFFGEGSRLTVL.

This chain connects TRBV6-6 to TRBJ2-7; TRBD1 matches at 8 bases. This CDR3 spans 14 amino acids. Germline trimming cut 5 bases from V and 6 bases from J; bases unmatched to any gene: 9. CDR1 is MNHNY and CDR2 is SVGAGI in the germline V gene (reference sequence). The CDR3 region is CASSPQGARSEQYF. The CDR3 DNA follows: TGTGCCAGCAGTCCCCAGGGGGCCAGAAGCGAGCAGTACTTC.

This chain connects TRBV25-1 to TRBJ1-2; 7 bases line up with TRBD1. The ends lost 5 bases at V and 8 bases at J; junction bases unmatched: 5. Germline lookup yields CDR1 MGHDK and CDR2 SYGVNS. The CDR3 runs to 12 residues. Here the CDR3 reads CASSTYRGGYTF. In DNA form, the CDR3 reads TGTGCCAGCAGTACCTACAGGGGCGGCTACACCTTC.

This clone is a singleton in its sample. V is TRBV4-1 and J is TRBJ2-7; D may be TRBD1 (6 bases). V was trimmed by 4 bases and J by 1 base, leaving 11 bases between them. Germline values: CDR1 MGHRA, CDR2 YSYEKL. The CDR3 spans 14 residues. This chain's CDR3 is CASSLGTGSYEQYF. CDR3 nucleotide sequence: TGCGCCAGCAGCCTAGGCACAGGGTCCTACGAGCAGTACTTC.

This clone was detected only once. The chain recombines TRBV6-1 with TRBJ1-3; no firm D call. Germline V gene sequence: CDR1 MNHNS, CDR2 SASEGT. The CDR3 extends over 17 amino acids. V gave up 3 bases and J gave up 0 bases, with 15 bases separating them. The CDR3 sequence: CASSEFSGVVSGNTIYF. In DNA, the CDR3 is TGTGCCAGCAGTGAGTTCTCCGGGGTTGTCTCTGGAAACACCATATATTTT.

The CDR3 loop reads CASSEAPAGRSWGTEAFF. In nucleotides, the CDR3 is TGTGCCAGCAGTGAAGCGCCCGCAGGGAGGTCGTGGGGCACTGAAGCTTTCTTT. The chain combines TRBV6-1 with TRBJ1-1, with a weak D call TRBD1 (5 bases). Germline lookup yields CDR1 MNHNS and CDR2 SASEGT. V lost 0 bases and J 4 bases, leaving 21 bases between the germline ends. This CDR3 has 18 amino acids.

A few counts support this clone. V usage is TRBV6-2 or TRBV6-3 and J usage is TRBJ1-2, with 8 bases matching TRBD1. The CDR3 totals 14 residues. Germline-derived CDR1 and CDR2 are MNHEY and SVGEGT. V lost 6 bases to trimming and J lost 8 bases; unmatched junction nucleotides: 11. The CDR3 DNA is TGTGCCAGCAGCGGACAGGGTGACTTGTCCGGCTACACCTTC. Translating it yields CASSGQGDLSGYTF.

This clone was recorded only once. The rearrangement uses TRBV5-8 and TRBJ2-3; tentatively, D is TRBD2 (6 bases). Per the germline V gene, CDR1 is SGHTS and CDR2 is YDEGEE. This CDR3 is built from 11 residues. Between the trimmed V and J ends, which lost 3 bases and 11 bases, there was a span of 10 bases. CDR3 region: CASSWPGGQYF. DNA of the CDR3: TGTGCCAGCAGCTGGCCCGGGGGGCAGTATTTT.

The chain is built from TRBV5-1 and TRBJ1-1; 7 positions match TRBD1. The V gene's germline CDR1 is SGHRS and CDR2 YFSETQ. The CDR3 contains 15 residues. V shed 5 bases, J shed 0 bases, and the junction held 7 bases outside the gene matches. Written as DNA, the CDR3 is TGCGCCAGCAGGTTCAACAGGGGCGTGAACACTGAAGCTTTCTTT. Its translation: CASRFNRGVNTEAFF.

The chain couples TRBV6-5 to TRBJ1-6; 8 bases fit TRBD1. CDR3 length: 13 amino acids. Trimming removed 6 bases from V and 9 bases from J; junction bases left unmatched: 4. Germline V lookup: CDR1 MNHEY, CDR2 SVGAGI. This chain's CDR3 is CASSGQGGSPLHF. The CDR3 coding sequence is TGTGCCAGCAGCGGACAGGGTGGTTCACCCCTCCACTTT.

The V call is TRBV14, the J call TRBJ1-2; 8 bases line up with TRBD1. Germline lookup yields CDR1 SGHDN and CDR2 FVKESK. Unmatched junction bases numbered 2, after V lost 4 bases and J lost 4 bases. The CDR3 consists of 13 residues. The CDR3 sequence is CASSPDRVYGYTF. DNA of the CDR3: TGTGCCAGCAGCCCGGACAGGGTCTATGGCTACACCTTC.

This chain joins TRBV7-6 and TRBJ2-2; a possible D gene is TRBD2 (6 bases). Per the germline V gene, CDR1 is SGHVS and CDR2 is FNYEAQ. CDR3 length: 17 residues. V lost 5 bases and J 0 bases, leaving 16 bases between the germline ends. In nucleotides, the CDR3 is TGTGCCAGCAGCCCCCTGGACTACCCGACGAACACCGGGGAGCTGTTTTTT. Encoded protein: CASSPLDYPTNTGELFF.

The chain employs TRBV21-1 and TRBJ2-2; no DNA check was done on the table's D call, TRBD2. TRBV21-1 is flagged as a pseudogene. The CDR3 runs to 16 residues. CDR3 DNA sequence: TGTGCCAGCAGCAAGCCGGGACTAGGTTTTGCCGGGGAGCTGTTTTTT. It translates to CASSKPGLGFAGELFF.

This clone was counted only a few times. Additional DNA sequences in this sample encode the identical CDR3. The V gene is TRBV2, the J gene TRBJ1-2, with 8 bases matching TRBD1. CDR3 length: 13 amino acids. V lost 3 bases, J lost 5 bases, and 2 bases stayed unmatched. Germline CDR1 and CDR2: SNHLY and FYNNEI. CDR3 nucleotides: TGTGCCAGCAGTGAGGACAGGGCTTATGGCTACACCTTC. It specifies CASSEDRAYGYTF.

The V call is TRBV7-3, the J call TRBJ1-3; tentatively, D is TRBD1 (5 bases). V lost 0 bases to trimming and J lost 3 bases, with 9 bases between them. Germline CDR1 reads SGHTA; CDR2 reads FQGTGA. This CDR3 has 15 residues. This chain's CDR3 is CASSLTGGFGNTIYF. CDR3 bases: TGTGCCAGCAGCTTAACGGGGGGATTTGGAAACACCATATATTTT.

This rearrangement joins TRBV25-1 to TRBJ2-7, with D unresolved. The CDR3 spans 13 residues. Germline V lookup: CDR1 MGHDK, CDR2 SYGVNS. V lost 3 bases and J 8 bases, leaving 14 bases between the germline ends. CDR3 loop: CASSEGRIVQQYF. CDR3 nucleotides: TGTGCCAGCAGTGAGGGCAGGATCGTACAGCAGTACTTC.

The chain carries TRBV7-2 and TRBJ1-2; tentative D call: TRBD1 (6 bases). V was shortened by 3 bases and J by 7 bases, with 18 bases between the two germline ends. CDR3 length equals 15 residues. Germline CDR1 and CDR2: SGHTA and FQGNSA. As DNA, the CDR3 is TGTGCCAGCAGCTTTGACAGGCCGGGATCTGGTGGCTACACCTTC. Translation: CASSFDRPGSGGYTF.

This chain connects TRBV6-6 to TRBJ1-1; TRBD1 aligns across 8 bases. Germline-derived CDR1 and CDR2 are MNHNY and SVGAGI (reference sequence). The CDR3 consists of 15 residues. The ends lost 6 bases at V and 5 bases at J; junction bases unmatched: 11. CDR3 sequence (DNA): TGTGCCAGCAGGGACCAGGGGGCGGGAAGGACTGAAGCTTTCTTT. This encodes CASRDQGAGRTEAFF.

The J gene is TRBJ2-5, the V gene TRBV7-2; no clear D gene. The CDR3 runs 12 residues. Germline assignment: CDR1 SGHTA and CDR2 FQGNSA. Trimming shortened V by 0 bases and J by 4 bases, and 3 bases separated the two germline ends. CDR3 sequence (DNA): TGTGCCAGCAGCTTAGCGCGAGAGACCCAGTACTTC. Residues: CASSLARETQYF.